This TCR beta chain appears in the sequencing data of a study of neoadjuvant anti-PD-1 for oral cavity cancer. Points on this clone: Its specificity is not known.

This table comes from immunoSEQ multiplex PCR, and its TCRdb copy is limited to in-frame clones, with some not included. The table lists under 7,500 clones, around 50% of them singletons, with about 6.8% in the top ten. Germline V CDR1 and CDR2: MNHNS, SASEGT. This CDR3 has 10 residues. The germline V and J ends were trimmed by 6 bases and 9 bases, with 3 bases remaining between them. Indicated time point: after neoadjuvant nivolumab, at surgical resection. These newly diagnosed stage II-IVA oral cavity squamous cell carcinoma patients had no prior systemic or radiation treatment. General study points: Post-treatment tumors with larger preexisting clones showed more shrinkage.

The source is a person aged 40 to 85 with oral cavity squamous cell carcinoma. The sequencing used tumor tissue, collected after nivolumab (anti-PD-1) treatment. The chain employs TRBV6-1 and TRBJ2-6, with D hard to call. CDR3 in amino acids: CASSHNVLTF. The DNA of the CDR3 is TGTGCCAGCAGCCACAACGTCCTGACTTTC.